This TCR beta chain was recovered during a study of T cell clonotyping in hematopoietic cell transplantation. Study-level results: Few recipient clonotypes overlapped donors; over 95% were de novo at given depth.

Repertoires were generated with immunoSEQ multiplex PCR, while TCRdb's copy carries only in-frame clones and drops some. The profile shows roughly 20,000 clones, 86% of them singletons. Germline V gives CDR1 MGHRA, CDR2 YSYEKL. The CDR3 runs 12 residues. V dropped 1 base and J dropped 13 bases, with 10 bases sitting between them. Specified time point: recipient sample about 28 days before transplant, after cytoreduction. A note on this clone: Its antigen is as yet unknown.

The material sequenced was peripheral blood mononuclear cells, taken before stem cell transplant. The TCR was taken from a man aged 50-60 years with acute myeloid leukemia. Some clones in this sample may be carry-over from other donors' samples. V usage is TRBV4-1 and J usage is TRBJ1-4, with D unresolved. The CDR3 DNA follows: TGCGCCAGCAGCCAAGGCGGAAGTCCACTGTTTTTT. This sequence encodes CASSQGGSPLFF.